Listed below are T cell receptor beta chains from one sample, sequenced in a study of blood T cells in healthy people across ages. TCRdb called the 5' RACE reads again in MiXCR, with one record for every CDR3 protein. In the table there are over 700,000 distinct CDR3 sequences, about 53% of which are singletons. Sequenced input: blood. The receptors here all came from a man aged 80 or over in good health. Both conserved end residues are part of each CDR3. The D gene is left open where the match is weak. A clone size is listed for some rows: how often the clone was seen (once, few, many), or a class if it is expanded.

J gene: TRBJ2-5; V gene: TRBV20-1; D gene: TRBD1; clone size: NA; CDR3 DNA: TGCAGTGCTAGAGTCGGACAGGAGGTCCAAGAGACCCAGTACTTC; CDR3 protein: CSARVGQEVQETQYF
J gene: TRBJ2-1; V gene: TRBV7-9; D gene: TRBD2; clone size: NA; CDR3 DNA: TGTGCCCTTTCGACTAGCGGGAGCAATGAGCAGTTCTTC; CDR3 protein: CALSTSGSNEQFF
J gene: TRBJ2-1; V gene: TRBV5-1; D gene: NA; clone size: NA; CDR3 DNA: TGCGCCAGCAGCCCCCGGACGTCGGAAGGCAATGAGCAGTTCTTC; CDR3 protein: CASSPRTSEGNEQFF
J gene: TRBJ2-7; V gene: TRBV11-2; D gene: TRBD1; clone size: many; CDR3 DNA: TGTGCCAGCAGCTTACGGGACAGAGCCTCCTACGAGCAGTACTTC; CDR3 protein: CASSLRDRASYEQYF
J gene: TRBJ2-7; V gene: TRBV13; D gene: NA; clone size: few; CDR3 DNA: TGTGCCAGCAGCTTAGGTGGGGATGGGGGCTACGAGCAGTACTTC; CDR3 protein: CASSLGGDGGYEQYF
J gene: TRBJ2-7; V gene: TRBV7-3; D gene: NA; clone size: NA; CDR3 DNA: TGTGCCAGCAGCTTCGGATTCAATGAGCAGTACTTC; CDR3 protein: CASSFGFNEQYF
J gene: TRBJ1-1; V gene: TRBV6-5; D gene: NA; clone size: few; CDR3 DNA: TGTGCCAGCAGTTACGGGACAACCTCCCCTGTGGACACTGAAGCTTTCTTT; CDR3 protein: CASSYGTTSPVDTEAFF
J gene: TRBJ1-1; V gene: TRBV5-1; D gene: TRBD1; clone size: NA; CDR3 DNA: TGCGCCAGCAGCGTTACAGGGGGCTCCCCTGAAGCTTTCTTT; CDR3 protein: CASSVTGGSPEAFF
J gene: TRBJ2-7; V gene: TRBV4-1; D gene: TRBD1; clone size: NA; CDR3 DNA: TGCGCCAGCAGCCAAGAGGACAGGGCGGGAAACCCCTACGAGCAGTACTTC; CDR3 protein: CASSQEDRAGNPYEQYF
J gene: TRBJ1-4; V gene: TRBV6-5; D gene: NA; clone size: NA; CDR3 DNA: TGTGCCAGCAGTTACTCGTCGGCAAAGACTAATGAAAAACTGTTTTTT; CDR3 protein: CASSYSSAKTNEKLFF
J gene: TRBJ2-1; V gene: TRBV5-1; D gene: NA; clone size: NA; CDR3 DNA: TGCGCCAGCGCAAAAATTCCGGGACTCCCATTCAATGAGCAGTTCTTC; CDR3 protein: CASAKIPGLPFNEQFF
J gene: TRBJ2-1; V gene: TRBV7-2; D gene: TRBD2; clone size: few; CDR3 DNA: TGTGCCAGCCGGACTAGCGGGAGGGCCGTTGAGCAGTTCTTC; CDR3 protein: CASRTSGRAVEQFF
J gene: TRBJ2-7; V gene: TRBV5-6; D gene: NA; clone size: NA; CDR3 DNA: TGTGCCAGCAGCTTGTGGGGGGTTCTCTCCTACGAGCAGTACTTC; CDR3 protein: CASSLWGVLSYEQYF
J gene: TRBJ1-1; V gene: TRBV5-1; D gene: NA; clone size: NA; CDR3 DNA: TGCGCCAGCAGCTTGGAAATTTACACTGAAGCTTTCTTT; CDR3 protein: CASSLEIYTEAFF
J gene: TRBJ2-7; V gene: TRBV6-5; D gene: TRBD2; clone size: NA; CDR3 DNA: TGTGCCAGCAGACAGCGGGACTACCCCTCCTACAATGAGCAGTACTTC; CDR3 protein: CASRQRDYPSYNEQYF